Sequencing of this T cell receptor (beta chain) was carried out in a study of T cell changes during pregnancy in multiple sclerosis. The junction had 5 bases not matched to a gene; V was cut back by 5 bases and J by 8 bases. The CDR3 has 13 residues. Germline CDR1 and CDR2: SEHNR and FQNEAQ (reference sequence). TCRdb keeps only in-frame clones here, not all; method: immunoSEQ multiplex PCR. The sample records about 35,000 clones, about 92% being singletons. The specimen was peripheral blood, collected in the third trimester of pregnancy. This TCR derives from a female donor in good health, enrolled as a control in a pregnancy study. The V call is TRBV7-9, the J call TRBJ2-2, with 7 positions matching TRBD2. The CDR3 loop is CASSGGSYGELFF. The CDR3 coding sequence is TGTGCCAGCAGCGGCGGGAGTTATGGGGAGCTGTTTTTT.